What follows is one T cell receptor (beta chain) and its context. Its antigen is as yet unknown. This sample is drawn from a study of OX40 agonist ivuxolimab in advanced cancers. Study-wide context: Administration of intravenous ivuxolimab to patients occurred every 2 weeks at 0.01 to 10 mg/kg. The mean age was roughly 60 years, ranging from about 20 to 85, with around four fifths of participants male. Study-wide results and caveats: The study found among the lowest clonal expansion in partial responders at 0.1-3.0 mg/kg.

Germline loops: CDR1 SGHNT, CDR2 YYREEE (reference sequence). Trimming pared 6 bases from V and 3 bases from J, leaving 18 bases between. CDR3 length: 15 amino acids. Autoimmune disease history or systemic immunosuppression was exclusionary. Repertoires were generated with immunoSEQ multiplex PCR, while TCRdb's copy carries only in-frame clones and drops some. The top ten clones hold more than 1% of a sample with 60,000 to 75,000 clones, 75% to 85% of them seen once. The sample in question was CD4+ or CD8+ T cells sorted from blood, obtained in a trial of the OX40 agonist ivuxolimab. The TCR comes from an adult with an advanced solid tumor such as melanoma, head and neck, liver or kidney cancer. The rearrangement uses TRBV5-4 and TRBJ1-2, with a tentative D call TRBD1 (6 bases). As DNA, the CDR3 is TGTGCCAGCACCAAGAGCGGGGGGCTTGACTATGGCTACACCTTC. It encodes CASTKSGGLDYGYTF. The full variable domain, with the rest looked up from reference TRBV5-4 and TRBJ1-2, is ETGVTQSPTHLIKTRGQQVTLRCSSQSGHNTVSWYQQALGQGPQFIFQYYREEENGRGNFPPRFSGLQFPNYSSELNVNALELDDSALYLCASTKSGGLDYGYTFGSGTRLTVV.